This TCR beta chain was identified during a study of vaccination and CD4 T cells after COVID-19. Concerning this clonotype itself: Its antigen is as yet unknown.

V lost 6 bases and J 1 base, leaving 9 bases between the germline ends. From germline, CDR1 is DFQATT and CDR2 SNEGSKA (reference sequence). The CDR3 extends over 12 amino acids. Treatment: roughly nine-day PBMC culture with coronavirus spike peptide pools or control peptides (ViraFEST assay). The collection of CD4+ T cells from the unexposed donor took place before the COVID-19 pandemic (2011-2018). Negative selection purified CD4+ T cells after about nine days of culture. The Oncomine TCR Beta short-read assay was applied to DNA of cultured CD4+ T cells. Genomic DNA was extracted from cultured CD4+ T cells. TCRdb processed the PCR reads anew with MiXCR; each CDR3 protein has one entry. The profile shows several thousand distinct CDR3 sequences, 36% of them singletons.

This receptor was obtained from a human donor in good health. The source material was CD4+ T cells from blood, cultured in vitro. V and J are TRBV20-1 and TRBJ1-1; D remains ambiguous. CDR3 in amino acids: CSASPENTEAFF. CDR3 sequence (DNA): TGCAGTGCCAGCCCGGAGAACACTGAAGCTTTCTTT.